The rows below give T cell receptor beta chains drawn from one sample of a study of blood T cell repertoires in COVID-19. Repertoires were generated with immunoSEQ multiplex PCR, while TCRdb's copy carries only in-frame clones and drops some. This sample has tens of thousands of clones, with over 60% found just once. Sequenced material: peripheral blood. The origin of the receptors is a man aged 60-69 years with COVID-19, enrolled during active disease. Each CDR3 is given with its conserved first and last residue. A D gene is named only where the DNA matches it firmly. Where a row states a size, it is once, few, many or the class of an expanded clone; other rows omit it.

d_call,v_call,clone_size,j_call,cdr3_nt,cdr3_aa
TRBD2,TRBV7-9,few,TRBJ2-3,TGTGCCAGCAGCCCAGATTTGGGGCGGGGGGGAGTCACAGATACGCAGTATTTT,CASSPDLGRGGVTDTQYF
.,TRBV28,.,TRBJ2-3,TGTGCCAGCCCCTCCGCAGATACGCAGTATTTT,CASPSADTQYF
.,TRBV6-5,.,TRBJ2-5,TGTGCCAGCAGACATACCGGAGAATTAGAGACCCAGTACTTC,CASRHTGELETQYF
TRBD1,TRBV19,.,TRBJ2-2,TGTGCCAGTACCGCAGGGGGCGCTCCCGGGGAGCTGTTTTTT,CASTAGGAPGELFF
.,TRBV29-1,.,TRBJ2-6,TGCAGCGTGGCCCTTCGGGCTGGGGCCAACGTCCTGACTTTC,CSVALRAGANVLTF
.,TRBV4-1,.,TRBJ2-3,TGCGCCAGCAGCCAAGTTAAAGATACGCAGTATTTT,CASSQVKDTQYF
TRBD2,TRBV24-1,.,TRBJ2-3,TGTGCCACCAGTGGCCCCGGGGGGTACAGGTCAGATACGCAGTATTTT,CATSGPGGYRSDTQYF
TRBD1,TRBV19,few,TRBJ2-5,TGTGCCAGTAGAGACAGGGGGCGCGGAGAGACCCAGTACTTC,CASRDRGRGETQYF
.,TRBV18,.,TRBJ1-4,TGTGCCAGCTCACCCCGGGAAGGTAATGAAAAACTGTTTTTT,CASSPREGNEKLFF
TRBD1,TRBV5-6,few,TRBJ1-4,TGTGCCAGCAGCGGCGGGACAGGGGATGAAAAACTGTTTTTT,CASSGGTGDEKLFF
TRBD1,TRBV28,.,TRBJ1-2,TGTGCCAGCAGTTCTCCAACCAACAGGGGGCGCGGGTATGGCTACACCTTC,CASSSPTNRGRGYGYTF
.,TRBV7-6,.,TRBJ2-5,TGTGCCAGCAGCTTAGACGGTAGGACCCAGTACTTC,CASSLDGRTQYF
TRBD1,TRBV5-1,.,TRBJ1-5,TGCGCCAGCAGCCCGGGACAGGGAGGGGACCCTTATCAGCCCCAGCATTTT,CASSPGQGGDPYQPQHF
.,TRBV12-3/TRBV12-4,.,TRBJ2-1,TGTGCCAGCAGTTTTATCGGGTTGGATGAGCAGTTCTTC,CASSFIGLDEQFF
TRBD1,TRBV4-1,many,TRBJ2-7,TGCGCCAGCAGCCAAGAGGCAGGGGGTAGCGAGCAGTACTTC,CASSQEAGGSEQYF
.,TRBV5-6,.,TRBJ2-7,TGTGCCAGCAGCGACTATGGGGTCGGAGAGCAGTACTTC,CASSDYGVGEQYF
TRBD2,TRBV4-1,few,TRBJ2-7,TGCGCCAGCAGCCACCAGGGACTAGCGGTCTCCTACGAGCAGTACTTC,CASSHQGLAVSYEQYF
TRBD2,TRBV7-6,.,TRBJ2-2,TGTGCCAGCAGCTTAAGGGGGCTAGCGGGGGGCGCCTCGAACACCGGGGAGCTGTTTTTT,CASSLRGLAGGASNTGELFF
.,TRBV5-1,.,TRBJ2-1,TGCGCCAGCAGCTTGGCCGGGGTTTCCAATGAGCAGTTCTTC,CASSLAGVSNEQFF
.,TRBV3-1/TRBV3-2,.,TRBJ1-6,TGTGCCAGCAGCCAGGACGTAAAGGGGTCACCCCTCCACTTT,CASSQDVKGSPLHF
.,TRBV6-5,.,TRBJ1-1,TGTGCCAGCAGATTAGGAGGGGTCGGCACTGATGCTTTCTTT,CASRLGGVGTDAFF
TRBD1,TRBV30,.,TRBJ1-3,TGTGCCTGGAGTAACAGACAGGGGACTTTCTCTGGAAACACCATATATTTT,CAWSNRQGTFSGNTIYF
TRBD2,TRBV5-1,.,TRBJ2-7,TGCGCCAGCAGCGCCGGACTAGCTTCCGAGCAGTACTTC,CASSAGLASEQYF
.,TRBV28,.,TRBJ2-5,TGTGCCAGCAGTTACGGAAGAGGTAAGACCCAGTACTTC,CASSYGRGKTQYF
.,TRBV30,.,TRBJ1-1,TGTGCCTGCCAGGGATTAGAAGCTTTCTTT,CACQGLEAFF
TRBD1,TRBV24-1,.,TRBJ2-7,TGTGCCACCAGTGGTCCGGGACAGGGGGGTTACGAGCAGTACTTC,CATSGPGQGGYEQYF
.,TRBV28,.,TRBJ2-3,TGTGCCAGCAGCCGGGGAAGCACAGATACGCAGTATTTT,CASSRGSTDTQYF
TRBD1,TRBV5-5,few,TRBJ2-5,TGTGCCAGCAGGCCGGGAACAGGGGGTTTGGAGACCCAGTACTTC,CASRPGTGGLETQYF
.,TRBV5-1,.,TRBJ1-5,TGCGCCAGCAGCTTGGGCGGGGGCAATCAGCCCCAGCATTTT,CASSLGGGNQPQHF
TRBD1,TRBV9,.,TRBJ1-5,TGTGCCAGCAGCGAGGGGACAGCAATTCAGCCCCAGCATTTT,CASSEGTAIQPQHF
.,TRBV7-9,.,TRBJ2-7,TGTGCCAGCAGCTTGGATGGGGGCCTCTCCTACGAGCAGTACTTC,CASSLDGGLSYEQYF
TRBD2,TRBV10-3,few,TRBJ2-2,TGTGCCATCAGTGAGCGGCTAGCGGGAGCGGGCACCGGGGAGCTGTTTTTT,CAISERLAGAGTGELFF
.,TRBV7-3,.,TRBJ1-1,TGTGCCAGCAGCTTTCAGGGATTGAACACTGAAGCTTTCTTT,CASSFQGLNTEAFF
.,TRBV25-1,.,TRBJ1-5,TGTGCCAGCAGTGGAGGGAGCGGTCAGCCCCAGCATTTT,CASSGGSGQPQHF
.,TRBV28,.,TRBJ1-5,TGTGCCAGCCCCCCTGCAGGGGCGAGTCGGACGCCGCCCCAGCATTTT,CASPPAGASRTPPQHF
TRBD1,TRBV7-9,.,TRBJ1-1,TGTGCCAGCAGCTTTCTAGCGACAGGGACTGAAGCTTTCTTT,CASSFLATGTEAFF
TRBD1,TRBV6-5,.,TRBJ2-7,TGTGCCAGCAGTCCGGGACAGGACTACGAGCAGTACTTC,CASSPGQDYEQYF
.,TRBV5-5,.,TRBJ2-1,TGTGCCAGCAGCTTATCAGCGTTCCTCTCCTACAATGAGCAGTTCTTC,CASSLSAFLSYNEQFF
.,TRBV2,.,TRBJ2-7,TGTGCCAGCAGGGAGGTAGGAGGCTACGAGCAGTACTTC,CASREVGGYEQYF
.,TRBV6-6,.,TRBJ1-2,TGTGCCAGCATCCCCGGGAGGCAGGGGTTGGACTATGGCTACACCTTC,CASIPGRQGLDYGYTF